This TCR beta chain was sequenced for a study of beta chain features in type 1 diabetes. The study's findings and limits: The VDJ junctions of type 1 diabetes patients carried fewer insertions and more deletions. PCR could preferentially amplify shorter templates, alike in patients and controls. The naive, central memory and Treg TCRB repertoires looked more alike in patients than they did in healthy donors.

The V end lost 0 bases, the J end lost 7 bases, and 15 bases lay between the germline ends. Germline assignment: CDR1 SGHDN and CDR2 FVKESK. CDR3 size: 15 residues. Sequencing targeted expressed TCRB transcripts, as all isolated RNA had been reverse transcribed. TCRdb keeps only in-frame clones here, not all; method: immunoSEQ multiplex PCR. The data contain 120,000 to 150,000 clones, roughly 50% of them singletons. On this clone: Its antigen is unidentified.

The sequenced sample consisted of Tregs from blood. The chain uses TRBV14 and TRBJ1-2; the D gene is possibly TRBD1 (6 bases). The origin of this receptor is a man aged 18 to 29 in good health. The CDR3 region is CASSQEILQGLGYTF. CDR3 nucleotides: TGTGCCAGCAGCCAAGAAATCCTACAGGGCCTTGGCTACACCTTC.